This TCR beta chain was observed in a study of shared clonotypes between healthy human individuals. Study results and limitations: The sharing of roughly 5% of naive CD4 clonotypes was seen across a handful of donors.

Naive CD8 cells were CD45RO-negative, positively selected for CCR7, excluding terminally differentiated effector memory CD45RA+ cells. Libraries were prepared by immunoSEQ multiplex PCR; TCRdb keeps only in-frame clonotypes and omits some of them. This table has about 2.2 million clones, roughly 95% appearing once. V gave up 8 bases and J gave up 2 bases, with 13 bases separating them. CDR3 length: 13 residues. The germline V gene has CDR1 MNHEY and CDR2 SMNVEV (reference sequence). Remarks on this clone: What it binds is unknown.

Sequencing was done on a sample of naive CD8+ T cells from PBMCs. This TCR derives from a man in his late teens or twenties in good health. Some clones in this sample may be carry-over from other donors' samples. The gene calls are TRBV27 and TRBJ2-7, with a possible D match to TRBD1 (6 bases). In DNA form, the CDR3 reads TGTGCCAGCGGCCAGGGGACCACCTACGAGCAGTACTTC. It encodes CASGQGTTYEQYF.